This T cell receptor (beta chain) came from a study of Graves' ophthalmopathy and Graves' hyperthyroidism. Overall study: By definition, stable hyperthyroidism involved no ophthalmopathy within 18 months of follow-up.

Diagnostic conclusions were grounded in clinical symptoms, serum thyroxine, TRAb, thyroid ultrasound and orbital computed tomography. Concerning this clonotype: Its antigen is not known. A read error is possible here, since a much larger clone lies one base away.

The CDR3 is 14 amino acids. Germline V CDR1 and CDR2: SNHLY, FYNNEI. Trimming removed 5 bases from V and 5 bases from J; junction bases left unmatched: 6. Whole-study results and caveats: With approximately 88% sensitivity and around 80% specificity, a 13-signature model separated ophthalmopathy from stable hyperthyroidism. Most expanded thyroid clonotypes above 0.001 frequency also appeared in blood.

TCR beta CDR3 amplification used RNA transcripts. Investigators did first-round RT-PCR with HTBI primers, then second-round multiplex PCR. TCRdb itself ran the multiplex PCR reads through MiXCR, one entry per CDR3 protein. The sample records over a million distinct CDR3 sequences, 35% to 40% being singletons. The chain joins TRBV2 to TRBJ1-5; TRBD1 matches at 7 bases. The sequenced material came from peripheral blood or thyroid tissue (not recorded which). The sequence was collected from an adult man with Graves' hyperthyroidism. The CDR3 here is CASSSGTVYQPQHF. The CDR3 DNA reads TGTGCCAGCAGTTCCGGGACAGTATATCAGCCCCAGCATTTT.